This entry features one T cell receptor (beta chain) sequence. This clone was seen a handful of times. No antigen is known for it. No quality values exist for individual bases; no much larger clone is one base distant. The source of the sample is a study of T cells in localized non-small cell lung cancer (TCRdb year 2020). With regard to the full study: T cell repertoires of fewer than 250 early-stage NSCLC patients were analyzed, with tumors being compared against uninvolved tumor-adjacent lungs. The cohort was made up of fewer than 250 treatment-naive NSCLC patients whose localized lung tumors had been resected. Of the NSCLC patients, 120 to 150 were male and about a hundred were female, and the mean age was approximately 66 years. Findings and caveats that apply to the study as a whole: Because the study design was exploratory, TCR variables were selected using unadjusted p-values without false-discovery rate correction. Of the top 100 tumor clones, a median of around 57 were detected in paired uninvolved adjacent lung; 28 were also among that lung's top 100. Uninvolved tumor-adjacent lung showed the highest T cell clonality, higher than tumor, which suggests more focused antigenic responses in the uninvolved tumor-adjacent lung. Higher T cell density in blood was associated with longer overall survival, whereas higher clonality in adjacent lung was associated with shorter survival. Multi-region tumor sequencing was not performed, so intratumor heterogeneity could not be excluded.

TCR beta CDR3 regions were sequenced from DNA using the immunoSEQ Assay. On the study's bioinformatics: T cell density was computed as TCR beta template counts normalized to usable DNA estimated by amplifying housekeeping genes. Richness was estimated using the preseqR package, with extrapolation to 400,000 templates for PBMC samples and to 120,000 templates for tissue samples. Clonality was defined by subtracting Pielou's evenness from one. Tissue-enriched TCRs were identified by differential abundance testing using productive amino-acid clonotypes, minimum total count 5 and alpha 0.1. The Jaccard Index and the Morisita Overlap Index were used to measure repertoire overlap between compartments. GLIPH clustered TCR beta CDR3s with public tetramer-defined viral CDR3s; viral motifs required at least three viral sequences plus V-gene enrichment. TCRdb carries this immuneACCESS record with in-frame sequences only. Its versions omit some clonotypes, under half of them owing to an unresolved V gene in the studies checked, with the rest unexplained. Clone size and V and J calls were adopted from that table, with D and trimming inferred from the DNA. In this sample the table shows 20,000 to 30,000 clones, 80% to 90% of which occur a single time. The ten largest clones take up 11% to 15% of the sample.

The CDR3 spans 11 residues, from the cysteine through the phenylalanine. CDR3 DNA only is kept here, 33 bases in frame from base 1. Taken from the germline V gene, the CDR1 and CDR2 loops are SNHLY and FYNNEI. V is shortened by 4 bases, J by 2 bases, and the region joining them spans 3 bases. At diagnosis, tumor, uninvolved tumor-adjacent lung and peripheral blood were collected and then preserved as a mix of FFPE and fresh-frozen material. Blood samples were analyzed as peripheral blood mononuclear cells for TCR repertoire profiling. This TCR was recovered from a female donor at least 60 years old with stage II squamous cell lung carcinoma. The material was peripheral blood, obtained before any cancer treatment. In this chain, TRBV2 is recombined with TRBJ2-7, with the D segment identity uncertain. DNA sequence: TGTGCCAGCAGTGCCGCCTACGAGCAGTACTTC. Translation gives CASSAAYEQYF.